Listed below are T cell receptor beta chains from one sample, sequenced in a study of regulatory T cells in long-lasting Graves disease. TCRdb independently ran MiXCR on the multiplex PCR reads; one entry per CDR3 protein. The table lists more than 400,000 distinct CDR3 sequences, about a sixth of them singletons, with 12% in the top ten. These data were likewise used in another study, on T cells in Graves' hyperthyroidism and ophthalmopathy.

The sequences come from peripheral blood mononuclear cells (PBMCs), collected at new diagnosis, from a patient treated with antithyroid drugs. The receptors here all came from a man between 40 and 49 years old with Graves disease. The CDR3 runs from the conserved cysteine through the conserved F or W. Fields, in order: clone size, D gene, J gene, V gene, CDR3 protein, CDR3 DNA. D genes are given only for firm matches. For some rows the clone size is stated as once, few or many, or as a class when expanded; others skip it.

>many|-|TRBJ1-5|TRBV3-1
CASSQGLDQPQHF
TGTGCCAGCAGCCAAGGGTTAGATCAGCCCCAGCATTTT
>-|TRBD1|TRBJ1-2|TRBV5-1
CASSASTGGADGYTF
TGCGCCAGCAGCGCCTCGACAGGGGGCGCGGATGGCTACACCTTC
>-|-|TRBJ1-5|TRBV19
CASSNDRSGQPQHF
TGTGCCAGTAGTAACGACAGAAGTGGTCAGCCCCAGCATTTT
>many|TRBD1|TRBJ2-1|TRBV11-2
CASSHSGDRHNEQFF
TGTGCCAGCAGCCACTCCGGGGACAGACACAATGAGCAGTTCTTC
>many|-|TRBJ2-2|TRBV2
CASNTGSGHTGELFF
TGTGCCAGCAACACAGGGTCGGGGCACACCGGGGAGCTGTTTTTT
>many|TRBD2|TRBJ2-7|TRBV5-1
CASSPRTSGSSYEQYF
TGTGCCAGCAGCCCACGGACTAGCGGGAGCTCCTACGAGCAGTACTTC
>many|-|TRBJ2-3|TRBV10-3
CAIRSPWDSDTQYF
TGTGCCATCAGATCCCCGTGGGACTCAGATACGCAGTATTTT
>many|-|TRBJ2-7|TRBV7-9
CASSLVASTYEQYF
TGTGCCAGCAGCTTAGTGGCCAGCACCTACGAGCAGTACTTC
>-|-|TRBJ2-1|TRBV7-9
CASSVKRIYNEQFF
TGTGCCAGCAGCGTAAAGCGCATCTACAATGAGCAGTTCTTC
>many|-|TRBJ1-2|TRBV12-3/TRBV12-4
CASSPARLTANYGYTF
TGTGCCAGCAGTCCCGCTAGGTTGACAGCTAACTATGGCTACACCTTC
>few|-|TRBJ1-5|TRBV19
CASRGQAGASNQPQHF
TGTGCCAGTAGAGGCCAGGCTGGGGCCAGCAATCAGCCCCAGCATTTT
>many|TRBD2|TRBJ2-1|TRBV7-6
CASSTPGLAGGPGAYNEQFF
TGTGCCAGCAGCACCCCGGGACTAGCGGGAGGGCCCGGGGCCTACAATGAGCAGTTCTTC
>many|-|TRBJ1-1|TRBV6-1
CASNDAQGNTEAFF
TGTGCCAGCAACGACGCTCAGGGGAACACTGAAGCTTTCTTT
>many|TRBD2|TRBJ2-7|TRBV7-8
CASSLVQGGPSGEQYF
TGTGCCAGCAGCTTAGTGCAGGGAGGGCCCTCTGGCGAGCAGTACTTC
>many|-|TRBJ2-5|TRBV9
CASSVAPMSRDLGETQYF
TGTGCCAGCAGCGTAGCTCCTATGTCGCGGGATCTAGGGGAGACCCAGTACTTC
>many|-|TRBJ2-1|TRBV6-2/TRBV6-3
CASSYLPVWENEQFF
TGTGCCAGCAGTTACCTCCCGGTTTGGGAAAATGAGCAGTTCTTC
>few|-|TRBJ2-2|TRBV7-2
CASSLVSGANTGELFF
TGTGCCAGCAGCTTAGTATCGGGGGCGAACACCGGGGAGCTGTTTTTT
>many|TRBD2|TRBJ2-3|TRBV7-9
CASSLGLAGASTDTQYF
TGTGCCAGCAGCTTGGGGCTAGCGGGGGCTAGCACAGATACGCAGTATTTT
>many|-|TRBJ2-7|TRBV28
CASSLKQGYEQYF
TGTGCCAGCAGTTTAAAGCAGGGCTACGAGCAGTACTTC
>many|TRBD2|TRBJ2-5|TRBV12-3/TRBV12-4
CASTLSGRAGETQYF
TGTGCCAGCACCCTCAGCGGGAGGGCTGGCGAGACCCAGTACTTC
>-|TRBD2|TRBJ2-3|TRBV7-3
CASSLTAGFTDTQYF
TGTGCCAGCAGCTTAACAGCGGGGTTCACAGATACGCAGTATTTT
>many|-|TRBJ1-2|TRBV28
CASSRPDGSDGYTF
TGTGCCAGCAGCAGACCCGACGGATCGGATGGCTACACCTTC
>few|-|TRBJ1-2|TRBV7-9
CASSLDAGRGYTF
TGTGCCAGCAGCTTAGATGCGGGGCGTGGCTACACCTTC
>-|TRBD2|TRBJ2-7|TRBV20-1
CSATGFRAGESDEQYF
TGCAGTGCCACCGGGTTTAGGGCGGGAGAATCAGACGAGCAGTACTTC
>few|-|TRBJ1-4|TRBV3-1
CACSQSFRGEKLFF
TGTGCCTGCAGCCAAAGTTTCAGGGGAGAAAAACTGTTTTTT
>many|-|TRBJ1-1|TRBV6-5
CASSYLGDTEAFF
TGTGCCAGCAGTTATCTGGGGGACACTGAAGCTTTCTTT
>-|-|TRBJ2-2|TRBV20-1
CSASLVRNTGELFF
TGCAGTGCCTCGCTAGTTAGGAACACCGGGGAGCTGTTTTTT
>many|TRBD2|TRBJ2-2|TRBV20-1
CSATRRSGRALVTGELFF
TGCAGTGCCACCCGGAGGAGCGGGAGGGCCCTAGTTACCGGGGAGCTGTTTTTT
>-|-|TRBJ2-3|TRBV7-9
CASSLVGQQNTQYF
TGTGCCAGCAGCTTAGTGGGCCAGCAAAATACGCAGTATTTT
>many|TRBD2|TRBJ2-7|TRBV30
CAWGGLADYEQYF
TGTGCCTGGGGGGGACTAGCTGACTACGAGCAGTACTTC
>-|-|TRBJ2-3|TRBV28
CASRRDPTDTQYF
TGTGCCAGCCGCCGGGACCCCACAGATACGCAGTATTTC
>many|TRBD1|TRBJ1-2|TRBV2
CASNRDSDFWGYTF
TGTGCCAGCAACCGGGACAGCGATTTTTGGGGCTACACCTTC
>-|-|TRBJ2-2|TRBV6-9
CASSYFGAGELLF
TGTGCCAGCAGTTACTTTGGGGCAGGGGAGCTGCTTTTT
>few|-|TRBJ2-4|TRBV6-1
CASTLPPGRTKNIQYF
TGTGCCAGCACCTTACCCCCAGGGCGGACCAAAAACATTCAGTACTTC
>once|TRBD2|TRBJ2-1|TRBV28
CASSFGSGGYNEQFF
TGTGCCAGCAGTTTTGGGTCGGGAGGCTACAATGAGCAGTTCTTC
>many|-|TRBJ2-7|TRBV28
CASSLQLTMPHYEQYF
TGTGCCAGCAGTTTACAACTGACTATGCCCCACTACGAGCAGTACTTC
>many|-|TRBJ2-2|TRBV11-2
CASSIPRGNTGELFF
TGTGCCAGCAGCATCCCGAGGGGTAACACCGGGGAGCTGTTTTTT
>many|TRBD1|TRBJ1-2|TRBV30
CACTDRGGYTF
TGTGCCTGCACCGACAGGGGCGGCTACACCTTC
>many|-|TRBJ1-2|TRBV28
CASSLPHYGYTF
TGTGCCAGCAGCCTACCCCACTATGGCTACACCTTC
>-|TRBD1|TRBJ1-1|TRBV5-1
CASSHVPGQGFEAFF
TGCGCCAGCAGTCACGTGCCGGGACAGGGTTTTGAAGCTTTCTTT
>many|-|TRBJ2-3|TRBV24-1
CATSGATGTDTQYF
TGTGCCACCAGTGGAGCGACGGGCACAGATACGCAGTATTTT
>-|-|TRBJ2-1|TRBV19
CASRGTHGEQFF
TGTGCCAGTAGGGGGACCCACGGGGAGCAGTTCTTC
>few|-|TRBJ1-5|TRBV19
CASTDPNRAHQPQHF
TGTGCCAGTACCGACCCCAACAGGGCCCATCAGCCCCAGCATTTT
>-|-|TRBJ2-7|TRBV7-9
CASSLDLTGTVSYEQYF
TGTGCCAGCAGCTTAGATCTTACGGGAACCGTCTCCTACGAGCAGTACTTC
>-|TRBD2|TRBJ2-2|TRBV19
CASSILAGATGELFF
TGTGCCAGTAGCATACTAGCGGGGGCGACCGGGGAGCTGTTTTTT
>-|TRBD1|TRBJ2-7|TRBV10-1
CASKGTGGEQYF
TGCGCCAGCAAAGGGACAGGGGGCGAGCAGTACTTC
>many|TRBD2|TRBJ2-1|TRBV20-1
CSAITSGSTNEQFF
TGCAGTGCTATTACTAGCGGGAGTACGAATGAGCAGTTCTTC
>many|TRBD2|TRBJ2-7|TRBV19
CASSIGQTSGRGEQYF
TGTGCCAGTAGTATTGGACAGACTAGCGGGAGGGGCGAGCAGTACTTC
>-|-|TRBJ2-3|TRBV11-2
CASSQPGGTQYF
TGTGCCAGCAGCCAGCCCGGAGGTACGCAGTATTTT
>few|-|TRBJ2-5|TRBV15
CATSRKILGINQETQYF
TGTGCCACCAGCAGGAAAATTTTGGGCATCAATCAAGAGACCCAGTACTTC
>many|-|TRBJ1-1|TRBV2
CAIPGPNTEAFF
TGTGCCATCCCGGGACCGAACACTGAAGCTTTCTTT
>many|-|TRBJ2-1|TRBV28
CASSLGTGLLEQFF
TGTGCCAGCAGTTTGGGGACTGGCCTACTTGAGCAGTTCTTC
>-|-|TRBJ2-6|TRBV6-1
CASSRSAGANVLTF
TGTGCCAGCAGTCGCTCCGCTGGGGCCAACGTCCTGACTTTC
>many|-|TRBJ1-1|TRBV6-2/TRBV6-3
CATSFGTGTEAFF
TGTGCCACCTCCTTCGGAACCGGCACTGAAGCTTTCTTT
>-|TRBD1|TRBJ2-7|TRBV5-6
CASSGTGGFYEQYF
TGTGCCAGCTCCGGGACAGGGGGTTTCTACGAGCAGTACTTC